A single T cell receptor (beta chain) is shown here with its context. The sample belongs to a study of blood T cell repertoires in COVID-19. On the study more broadly: The United States, Italy and Spain provided the acute and convalescent COVID-19 samples. Sources were T cells, B-cell-depleted T cells, or PBMCs; the material itself was cDNA or gDNA.

In the original processing: Nucleated cell counts were estimated from reference gene primer amplification. Clones were sequenced by immunoSEQ multiplex PCR, and TCRdb holds only the in-frame ones, with some missing. That table gives V, J and clone size, and the DNA gave D and trimming. The sample holds around 60,000 clones; around four fifths are singletons and the top ten take 5% to 6.5%. This receptor was obtained from a man between 70 and 80 years old with acute or convalescent COVID-19. The sequenced material came from peripheral blood.

This CDR3 is CASSDNRQFGGVQYF. CDR3 coding DNA: TGTGCCAGCAGTGACAATAGACAGTTTGGGGGCGTTCAGTACTTC. The V gene is TRBV2, the J gene TRBJ2-4, with D possibly TRBD1 on 6 matching bases. The CDR3 totals 15 residues. Germline CDR1 reads SNHLY; CDR2 reads FYNNEI. Trimming stripped 3 bases from V and 11 bases from J, with 20 bases between.